Listed below are T cell receptor beta chains from one sample, sequenced in a study of blood T cell repertoires in COVID-19. Here immunoSEQ multiplex PCR was the method, and the copy in TCRdb shows in-frame clones only, minus some. Here the sample spans 60,000 to 85,000 clones, roughly 80% being singletons. The sequencing input was peripheral blood. The receptors stem from a man older than 75 with acute or convalescent COVID-19. The conserved cysteine and the conserved F or W are not part of the CDR3 here. A D gene is named only where the DNA matches it firmly.

J: TRBJ1-2; D: .; V: TRBV5-1; CDR3: ASSLVGSRGYT
J: TRBJ2-2; D: .; V: TRBV5-4; CDR3: ASSIDRTGELF
J: TRBJ1-5; D: .; V: TRBV7-8; CDR3: ASSANVRGNQPQH
J: TRBJ1-1; D: TRBD1; V: TRBV7-3; CDR3: ASSLGPGGSEAF
J: TRBJ2-3; D: TRBD1; V: TRBV7-3; CDR3: ASSLGTGADTQY
J: TRBJ1-6; D: .; V: TRBV7-9; CDR3: ASSLEGVTSPLH
J: TRBJ1-2; D: .; V: TRBV6-5; CDR3: ASSEVRRTNYGYT
J: TRBJ1-3; D: TRBD1; V: TRBV5-1; CDR3: ASRTGVSGNTIY
J: TRBJ2-4; D: .; V: TRBV7-3; CDR3: ASSLGAGNIQY
J: TRBJ2-7; D: TRBD2; V: TRBV19; CDR3: ASSTGLAGGPPYEQY
J: TRBJ1-6; D: TRBD1; V: TRBV5-1; CDR3: ASSQTDRDNSPLH
J: TRBJ1-5; D: .; V: TRBV18; CDR3: ASSPERGNQPQH
J: TRBJ1-2; D: .; V: TRBV6-2/TRBV6-3; CDR3: ASSRQGTKGGYT
J: TRBJ2-1; D: .; V: TRBV6-1; CDR3: ASSEGGRNEQF
J: TRBJ1-1; D: .; V: TRBV25-1; CDR3: ASRQAANTEAF
J: TRBJ2-7; D: TRBD1; V: TRBV6-2/TRBV6-3; CDR3: ASSYGPGQAPY
J: TRBJ2-2; D: .; V: TRBV7-2; CDR3: ASSRGYAGELF
J: TRBJ2-7; D: .; V: TRBV6-5; CDR3: ASRGQGSYEQY
J: TRBJ2-7; D: .; V: TRBV12-3/TRBV12-4; CDR3: ASSLIAEQY
J: TRBJ1-6; D: .; V: TRBV2; CDR3: ASQFQGSYNSPLH
J: TRBJ1-1; D: .; V: TRBV7-6; CDR3: ASSSRLRRDTEAF
J: TRBJ1-5; D: TRBD1; V: TRBV28; CDR3: ASTGTGDGQPQH
J: TRBJ2-3; D: .; V: TRBV10-1; CDR3: ASSTSTDTQY
J: TRBJ2-5; D: .; V: TRBV6-2/TRBV6-3; CDR3: ASSSISLQGETQY
J: TRBJ1-1; D: .; V: TRBV4-3; CDR3: ASSQGSTGNTEAF
J: TRBJ1-2; D: TRBD1; V: TRBV28; CDR3: ASSLGTGGTGYT
J: TRBJ2-2; D: TRBD2; V: TRBV5-1; CDR3: ASSSIHTSGAPNTGELF
J: TRBJ1-2; D: .; V: TRBV5-4; CDR3: ASSLGGPQSNYGYT
J: TRBJ1-2; D: TRBD1; V: TRBV9; CDR3: ASSGRTGFSYGYT
J: TRBJ1-5; D: .; V: TRBV5-1; CDR3: ASSLTGLGNQPQH
J: TRBJ2-2; D: TRBD1; V: TRBV7-2; CDR3: ASSSGQGAGGELF
J: TRBJ2-3; D: .; V: TRBV7-2; CDR3: ASSLAAGPTDTQY
J: TRBJ2-5; D: .; V: TRBV6-5; CDR3: ASSYSSGRGETQY
J: TRBJ2-2; D: .; V: TRBV4-3; CDR3: ASSQESRVTGELF
J: TRBJ2-1; D: .; V: TRBV7-3; CDR3: ASSPAPRGEQF
J: TRBJ1-4; D: .; V: TRBV7-2; CDR3: ASSLAVGGNEKLF
J: TRBJ1-4; D: .; V: TRBV19; CDR3: ASSIGQGHEKLF
J: TRBJ2-2; D: TRBD1; V: TRBV5-5; CDR3: ASSDRTGRTGELF
J: TRBJ1-2; D: TRBD1; V: TRBV5-4; CDR3: ASSLDLDRDYGYT
J: TRBJ1-4; D: TRBD1; V: TRBV4-1; CDR3: ASSQPTGGRWSNEKLF
J: TRBJ2-1; D: .; V: TRBV3-1/TRBV3-2; CDR3: ASSQESLFHEQF